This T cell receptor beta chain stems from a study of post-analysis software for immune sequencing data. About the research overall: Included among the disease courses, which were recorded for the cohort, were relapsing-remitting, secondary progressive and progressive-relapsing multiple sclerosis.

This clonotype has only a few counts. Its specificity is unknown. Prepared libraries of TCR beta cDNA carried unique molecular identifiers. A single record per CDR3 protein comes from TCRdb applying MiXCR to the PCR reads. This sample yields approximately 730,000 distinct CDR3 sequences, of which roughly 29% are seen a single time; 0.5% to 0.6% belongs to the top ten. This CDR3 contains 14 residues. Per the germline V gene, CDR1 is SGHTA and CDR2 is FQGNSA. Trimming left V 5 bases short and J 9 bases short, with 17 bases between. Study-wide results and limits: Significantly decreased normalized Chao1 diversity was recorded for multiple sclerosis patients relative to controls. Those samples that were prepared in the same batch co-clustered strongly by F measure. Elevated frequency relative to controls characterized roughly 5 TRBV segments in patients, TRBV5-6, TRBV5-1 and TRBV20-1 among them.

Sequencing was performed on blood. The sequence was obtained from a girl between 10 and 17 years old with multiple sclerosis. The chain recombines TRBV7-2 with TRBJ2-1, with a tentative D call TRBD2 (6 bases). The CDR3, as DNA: TGTGCCAGCAGCCCCCGCAGACTAGTACGTGAGCAGTTCTTC. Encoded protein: CASSPRRLVREQFF.